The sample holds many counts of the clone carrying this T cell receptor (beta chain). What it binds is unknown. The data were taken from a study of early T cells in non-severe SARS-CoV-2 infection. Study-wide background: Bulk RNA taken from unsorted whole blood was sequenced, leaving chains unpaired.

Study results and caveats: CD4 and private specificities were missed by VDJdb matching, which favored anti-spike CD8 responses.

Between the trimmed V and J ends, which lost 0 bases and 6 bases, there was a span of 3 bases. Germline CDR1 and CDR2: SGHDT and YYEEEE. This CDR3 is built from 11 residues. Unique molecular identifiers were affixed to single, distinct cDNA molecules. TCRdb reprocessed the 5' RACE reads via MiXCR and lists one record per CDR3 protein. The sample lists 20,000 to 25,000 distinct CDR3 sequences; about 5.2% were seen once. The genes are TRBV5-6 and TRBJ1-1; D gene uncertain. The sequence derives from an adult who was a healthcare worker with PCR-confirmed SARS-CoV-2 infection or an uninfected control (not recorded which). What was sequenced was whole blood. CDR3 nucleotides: TGTGCCAGCAGCTTGGGGTCTGAAGCTTTCTTT. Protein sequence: CASSLGSEAFF.